This T cell receptor beta chain came from a study of cytomegalovirus exposure and HLA in healthy donors. This clone was counted between two and nine times. PCR involved 60 Vbeta and 13 Jbeta primers. Assay used: immunoSEQ multiplex PCR; TCRdb lists only in-frame clones, some missing. The sample lists about 180,000 clones, about 82% seen once, with 2.4% in the top ten. The V gene's germline CDR1 is MNHEY and CDR2 SVGAGI. This CDR3 contains 15 residues. The V and J ends lost 11 bases and 1 base respectively, with 20 bases between them. The TCR comes from a male donor in good health and CMV-seronegative. The sample taken for sequencing was PBMCs. This chain uses TRBV6-5 with TRBJ1-1; TRBD1 is a possible D gene (6 bases). Here the CDR3 reads CASALGARRNTEAFF. CDR3 bases: TGTGCCTCAGCGCTGGGGGCGAGGCGGAACACTGAAGCTTTCTTT.